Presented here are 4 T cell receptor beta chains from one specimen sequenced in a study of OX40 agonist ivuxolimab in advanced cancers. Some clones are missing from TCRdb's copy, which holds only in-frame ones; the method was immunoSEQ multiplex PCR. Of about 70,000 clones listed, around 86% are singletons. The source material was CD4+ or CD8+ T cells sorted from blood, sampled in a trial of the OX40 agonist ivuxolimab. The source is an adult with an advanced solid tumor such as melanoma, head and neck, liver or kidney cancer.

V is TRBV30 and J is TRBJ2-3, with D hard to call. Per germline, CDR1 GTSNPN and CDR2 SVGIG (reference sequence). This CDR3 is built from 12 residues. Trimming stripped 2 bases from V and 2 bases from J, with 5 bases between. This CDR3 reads CAWSLATDTQYF. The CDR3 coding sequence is TGTGCCTGGAGTTTGGCCACAGATACGCAGTATTTT.

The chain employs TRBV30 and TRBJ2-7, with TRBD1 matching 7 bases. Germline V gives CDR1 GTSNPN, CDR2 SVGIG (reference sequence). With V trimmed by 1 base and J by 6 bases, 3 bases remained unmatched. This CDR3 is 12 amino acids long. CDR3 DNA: TGTGCCTGGAGTGGAGGGGGCCCCGAGCAGTACTTC. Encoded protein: CAWSGGGPEQYF.

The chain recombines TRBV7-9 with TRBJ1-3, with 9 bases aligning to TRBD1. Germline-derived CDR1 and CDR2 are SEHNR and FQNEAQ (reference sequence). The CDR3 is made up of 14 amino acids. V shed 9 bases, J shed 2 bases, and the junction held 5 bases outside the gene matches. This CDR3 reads CASRQGETGNTIYF. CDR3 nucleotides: TGTGCCAGTAGACAGGGGGAAACTGGAAACACCATATATTTT.

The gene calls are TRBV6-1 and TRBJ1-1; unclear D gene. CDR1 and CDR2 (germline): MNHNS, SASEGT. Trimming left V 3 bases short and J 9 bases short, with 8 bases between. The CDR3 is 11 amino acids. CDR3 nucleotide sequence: TGTGCCAGCAGTGATGATTATAAAGCTTTCTTT. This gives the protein CASSDDYKAFF.